The 17 T cell receptor beta chains listed next were all sequenced from one sample in a study of human T cells and chemical hapten exposure. TCRdb re-called the RACE reads with MiXCR, one entry per CDR3 protein. The top ten clones hold less than 1.5% of a sample with more than 250,000 distinct CDR3 sequences, almost 8% of them seen once. Noted time point: pre-sensitization, week 0. Treatment in this sample: therapeutic diphenylcyclopropenone sensitization with weekly scalp DPC. The sample in question was whole blood, obtained in connection with sensitization to the hapten diphenylcyclopropenone (DPC). These receptors were obtained from a man aged 18 to 35 with alopecia areata. Some clones in this sample may be carry-over from other donors' samples.

This clonotype showed up just a few times. The chain joins TRBV11-2 to TRBJ2-1; TRBD2 matches 12 bases. V dropped 3 bases and J dropped 9; count of bases not matched to a gene: 3. The length of the CDR3 is 14 residues. Per the germline V gene, CDR1 is SGHAT and CDR2 is FQNNGV. CDR3 DNA: TGTGCCAGCAGCTTGACTAGCGGGGGCAGTGAGCAGTTCTTC. Amino acids: CASSLTSGGSEQFF.

In its sample, this clonotype was seen a few times. This chain links TRBV7-9 with TRBJ2-2, with D tentatively TRBD2 (6 bases). The CDR3 runs to 15 residues. Trimming cost V 6 bases and J 4 bases, with 15 bases left between them. Per germline, CDR1 SEHNR and CDR2 FQNEAQ (reference sequence). The CDR3 loop is CASSMEGYRTGELFF. Here the CDR3 DNA reads TGTGCCAGCAGTATGGAGGGGTATCGCACCGGGGAGCTGTTTTTT.

The genes are TRBV7-2 and TRBJ1-2; D possibly corresponds to TRBD1 (5 bases). V gave up 4 bases and J gave up 6 bases, with 18 bases separating them. The CDR3 has 15 amino acids. Germline V gene lookup returns CDR1 SGHTA and CDR2 FQGNSA. The CDR3 reads CASSSPGGLGDGYTF. The CDR3 coding sequence is TGTGCCAGCAGCTCCCCAGGAGGGCTGGGGGATGGCTACACCTTC.

This sequence joins TRBV7-3 and TRBJ1-1; 11 bases line up with TRBD1. CDR1 and CDR2 (germline): SGHTA, FQGTGA. The V segment lost 3 bases and the J segment 1 base; nucleotides outside the gene matches: 10. The CDR3 is 18 residues long. Here the CDR3 DNA reads TGTGCCAGCAGCTTTTTGAGCTCCGGGACAGGGGGGAACACTGAAGCTTTCTTT. This translates into CASSFLSSGTGGNTEAFF.

This clonotype came up many times. This rearrangement joins TRBV7-8 to TRBJ1-1; TRBD1 agrees at 9 bases. V lost 5 bases, J lost 0 bases, and 13 bases stayed unmatched. The CDR3 extends over 18 amino acids. CDR1 and CDR2 (germline): SGHVS, FQNEAQ. The CDR3 region has the DNA TGTGCCAGCAGCGGTAGTCGGGACAGGGCGTATTTGAACACTGAAGCTTTCTTT. The encoded protein is CASSGSRDRAYLNTEAFF.

This clonotype was counted a few times. The V gene is TRBV4-1, the J gene TRBJ2-2, with 7 nucleotides matching TRBD2. CDR3 length: 16 amino acids. V lost 0 bases and J lost 3; bases outside the gene matches: 4. Germline V gene data show CDR1 as MGHRA and CDR2 as YSYEKL. The CDR3 spells CASSQDAGEDTGELFF. For the CDR3, the DNA is TGCGCCAGCAGCCAAGACGCGGGGGAGGACACCGGGGAGCTGTTTTTT.

A note on this clonotype: This could be a read error, since a much larger clone is one nucleotide away. The V and J genes are TRBV5-1 and TRBJ2-5, with TRBD1 identical over 7 bases. This CDR3 comprises 14 residues. Germline assignment: CDR1 SGHRS and CDR2 YFSETQ. CDR3 DNA sequence: TGCGCCAGCAGCCCCGGGACAGCCGAAGAGACCCTGTACTTC. This gives the protein CASSPGTAEETLYF.

This clonotype was counted many times. This chain links TRBV13 with TRBJ1-2; no clear D gene. Germline CDR1 is PRHDT and CDR2 is FYEKMQ (reference sequence). Trimming took off 4 bases at V and 4 bases at J, with 7 bases between the two ends. The CDR3 length is 12 residues. CDR3 amino acids: CASSWTVYGYTF. CDR3 in DNA: TGTGCCAGCAGCTGGACTGTCTATGGCTACACCTTC.

This clonotype was detected ten times or more. The gene calls are TRBV6-5 and TRBJ1-6; the D is unclear. The CDR3 loop spans 15 amino acids. V lost 2 bases and J 0 bases, leaving 5 bases between the germline ends. Germline V gene lookup returns CDR1 MNHEY and CDR2 SVGAGI. CDR3: CASSYESSYNSPLHF. In DNA form, the CDR3 reads TGTGCCAGCAGTTACGAGAGCTCCTATAATTCACCCCTCCACTTT.

This clonotype was found once. V gene TRBV5-5 combines with J gene TRBJ1-4; 8 positions match TRBD1. This CDR3 comprises 15 residues. Per the germline V gene, CDR1 is SGHKS and CDR2 is YYEKEE (reference sequence). Unmatched junction bases numbered 7, after V lost 4 bases and J lost 5 bases. This chain's CDR3 is CASSRQGTLNEKLFF. CDR3 sequence (DNA): TGTGCCAGCAGCCGACAGGGGACCCTAAATGAAAAACTGTTTTTT.

This clonotype occurred a few times. The rearrangement joins TRBV6-5 to TRBJ1-5; 10 nucleotides align to TRBD1. The germline V gene encodes CDR1 MNHEY and CDR2 SVGAGI. V lost 4 bases and J lost 3; bases outside the gene matches: 3. CDR3 size: 15 residues. The CDR3 reads CASSFGTGDNQPQHF. CDR3 sequence (DNA): TGTGCCAGCAGTTTCGGGACAGGGGACAATCAGCCCCAGCATTTT.

This clonotype was detected a few times. The V gene is TRBV4-2, the J gene TRBJ2-5; 11 positions agree with TRBD2. The germline gives CDR1 LGHNA, CDR2 YNFKEQ. After removal of 0 bases from V and 4 bases from J, the junction contained 10 bases not matched to a gene. The CDR3 contains 18 residues. CDR3 residues: CASSQEWASGGPGETQYF. CDR3 DNA: TGTGCCAGCAGCCAAGAATGGGCTAGCGGGGGGCCGGGAGAGACCCAGTACTTC.

This clonotype was counted at least ten times. This chain joins TRBV20-1 and TRBJ1-6, with unresolved D. The ends were cut back, 2 bases at V and 0 bases at J, with 8 bases in the middle. CDR3 length: 15 residues. Germline CDR1 and CDR2: DFQATT and SNEGSKA (reference sequence). The chain's CDR3 is CSARPILSYNSPLHF. CDR3 sequence (DNA): TGCAGTGCTAGACCGATACTCTCCTATAATTCACCCCTCCACTTT.

The chain carries TRBV4-1 and TRBJ2-1; TRBD2 aligns across 8 bases. J lost 7 bases, V lost 4 bases, and 6 bases had no gene match. The germline V gene has CDR1 MGHRA and CDR2 YSYEKL. The CDR3 covers 14 residues. The CDR3 nucleotides are TGCGCCAGCAGCCGGCCTAGCGGGCTAAATGAGCAGTTCTTC. It translates to CASSRPSGLNEQFF.

The chain recombines TRBV4-1 with TRBJ2-2; 8 bases line up with TRBD1. The CDR3 loop spans 18 amino acids. Trimming cost V 3 bases and J 4 bases; bases outside gene matches: 13. CDR1 and CDR2 from the germline V gene are MGHRA and YSYEKL. The CDR3 here is CASSHAPLGTGSTGELFF. CDR3 bases: TGCGCCAGCAGCCACGCTCCACTGGGGACAGGTAGCACCGGGGAGCTGTTTTTT.

This clonotype was observed a few times. The chain couples TRBV27 to TRBJ1-2, with 9 positions matching TRBD1. Per germline, CDR1 MNHEY and CDR2 SMNVEV (reference sequence). Trimming at V came to 4 bases and at J to 3 bases, leaving 12 bases not matched to a gene. The CDR3 sequence is 17 residues long. DNA for the CDR3: TGTGCCAGCAGTTGGGTACCCACAGGGGGCTCCTACTATGGCTACACCTTC. Protein: CASSWVPTGGSYYGYTF.

This clonotype was seen ten or more times. The chain uses TRBV13 and TRBJ2-7; D is perhaps TRBD2 (5 bases). Germline values: CDR1 PRHDT, CDR2 FYEKMQ (reference sequence). The ends were cut back, 5 bases at V and 2 bases at J, with 13 bases in the middle. This CDR3 comprises 14 residues. CDR3 protein: CASSPWTGTYEQYF. CDR3 coding DNA: TGTGCCAGCAGCCCCTGGACTGGCACCTACGAGCAGTACTTC.